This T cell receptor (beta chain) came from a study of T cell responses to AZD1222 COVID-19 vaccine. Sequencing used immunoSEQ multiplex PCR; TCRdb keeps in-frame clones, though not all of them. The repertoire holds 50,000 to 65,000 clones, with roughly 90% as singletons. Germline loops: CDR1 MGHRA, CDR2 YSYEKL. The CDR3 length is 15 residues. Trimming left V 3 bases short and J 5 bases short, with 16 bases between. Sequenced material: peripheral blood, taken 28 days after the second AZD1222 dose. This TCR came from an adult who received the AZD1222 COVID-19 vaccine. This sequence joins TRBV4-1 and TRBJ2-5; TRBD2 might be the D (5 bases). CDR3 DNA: TGCGCCAGCAGCCAGCCTCCGGACTCAAGGGAGACCCAGTACTTC. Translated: CASSQPPDSRETQYF.